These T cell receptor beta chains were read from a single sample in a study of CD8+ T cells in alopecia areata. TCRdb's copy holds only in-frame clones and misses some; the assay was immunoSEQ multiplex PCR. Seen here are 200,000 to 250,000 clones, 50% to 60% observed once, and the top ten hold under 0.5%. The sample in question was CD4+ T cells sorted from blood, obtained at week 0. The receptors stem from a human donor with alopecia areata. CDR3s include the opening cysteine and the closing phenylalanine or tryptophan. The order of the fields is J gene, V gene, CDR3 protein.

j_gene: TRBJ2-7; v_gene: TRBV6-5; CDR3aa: CASSYFSAGGPIEQYF
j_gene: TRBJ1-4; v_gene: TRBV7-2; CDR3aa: CASSSRDFGLKLFF
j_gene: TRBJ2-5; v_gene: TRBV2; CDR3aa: CACRREGETQYF
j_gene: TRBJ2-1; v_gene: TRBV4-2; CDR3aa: CASSQETSGGAREQFF
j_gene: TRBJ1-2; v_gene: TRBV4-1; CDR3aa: CASSQVRGTALYGYTF
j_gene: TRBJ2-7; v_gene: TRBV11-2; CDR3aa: CASSSRPGEYEQYF
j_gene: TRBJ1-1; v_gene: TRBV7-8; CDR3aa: CASSLAVGTGKAFF
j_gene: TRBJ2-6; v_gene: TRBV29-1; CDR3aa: CSAEATGANVLTF
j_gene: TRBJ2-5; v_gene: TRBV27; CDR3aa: CASSSRVAGAETQYF
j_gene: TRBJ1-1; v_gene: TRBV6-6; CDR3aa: CACRGGMNTEAFF
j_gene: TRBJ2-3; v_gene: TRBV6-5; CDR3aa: CASSYSGRPSTDTQYF
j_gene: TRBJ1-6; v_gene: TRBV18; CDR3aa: CASSPTFDNSPLHF
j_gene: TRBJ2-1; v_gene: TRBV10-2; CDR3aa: CASSDSGTSSYPRGEQFF
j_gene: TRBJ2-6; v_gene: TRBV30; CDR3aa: CAWSLGSSGANVLTF
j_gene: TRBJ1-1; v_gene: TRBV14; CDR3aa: CASSQGSIMNTEAFF
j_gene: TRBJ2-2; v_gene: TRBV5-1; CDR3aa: CASSLVDPNTGELFF